Each of the 10 T cell receptor beta chains below was sequenced from the same sample in a study of blood T cells in healthy people across ages. Using a J-beta primer mix together with a sample-barcoded 5' primer, a second PCR was run for about 6 to 12 cycles. TCRdb re-analysed the 5' RACE reads in MiXCR, keeping a single row per CDR3 protein. The profile shows nearly 800,000 distinct CDR3 sequences, around 25% of them singletons. Another study also made use of these data, one on T cells of mothers and their children.

The sample taken for sequencing was blood. All receptors come from a boy between 10 and 17 years old in good health.

The chain carries TRBV5-1 and TRBJ2-5; 11 nucleotides align to TRBD2. Germline trimming cut 3 bases from V and 5 bases from J; bases unmatched to any gene: 9. The CDR3 consists of 16 residues. CDR1 and CDR2 (germline): SGHRS, YFSETQ. The CDR3 sequence is CASSYGTSGRGETQYF. Here the CDR3 DNA reads TGCGCCAGCAGCTATGGGACTAGCGGAAGGGGGGAGACCCAGTACTTC.

The chain couples TRBV10-3 to TRBJ2-1; no reliable D call. Gene TRBJ2-5 matches the end of the DNA better, so the J call may be wrong. Germline loops: CDR1 ENHRY, CDR2 SYGVKD. The CDR3 covers 12 residues. In nucleotides, the CDR3 is TGTGCCATCAGTGGGAAACAAGAGACCCAGTACTTC. Translating it yields CAISGKQETQYF.

Only one count was recorded for this clonotype. The chain uses TRBV29-1 and TRBJ2-1; D not certain. The J call may be in error: the DNA end matches TRBJ2-5 better. This CDR3 has 14 amino acids. Germline-derived CDR1 and CDR2 are SQVTM and ANQGSEA. The CDR3 loop reads CSVGILSAKETQYF. The CDR3, as DNA: TGCAGCGTTGGGATCTTGAGCGCAAAAGAGACCCAGTACTTC.

The table lists this clonotype with a few counts. The rearrangement joins TRBV7-2 to TRBJ2-5; D not resolved. The CDR3 covers 15 residues. CDR1 SGHTA and CDR2 FQGNSA come from the germline V gene. V shed 0 bases and J shed 0 bases, with 8 bases lying between them. Here the CDR3 reads CASSLAPSYQETQYF. As DNA, the CDR3 is TGTGCCAGCAGCTTAGCGCCGTCCTACCAAGAGACCCAGTACTTC.

The chain combines TRBV4-3 with TRBJ1-2, with D unresolved. CDR1 LGHNA and CDR2 YSLEER come from the germline V gene. This CDR3 is built from 16 residues. Trimming shortened V by 0 bases and J by 3 bases, and 14 bases separated the two germline ends. CDR3 coding DNA: TGCGCCAGCAGCCAAGATCGGGCCCAAGATGACTATGGCTACACCTTC. This translates into CASSQDRAQDDYGYTF.

The rearrangement uses TRBV15 and TRBJ2-7; maybe TRBD1 (6 bases). Germline V lookup: CDR1 LNHNV, CDR2 YYDKDF (reference sequence). The CDR3 is 14 amino acids. Deletions cut 6 bases from V and 3 bases from J, with 15 bases between. The CDR3 here is CATSESGARYEQYF. The CDR3 DNA is TGTGCCACCAGTGAATCAGGGGCGCGCTACGAGCAGTACTTC.

This clonotype was picked up a small number of times. This chain joins TRBV24-1 and TRBJ1-5; a weak D match, TRBD1 (5 bases). This CDR3 spans 14 amino acids. V was cut by 3 bases and J by 7 bases, with 12 bases left in between. Germline V lookup: CDR1 KGHDR, CDR2 SFDVKD. CDR3 amino acids: CATSDPAGGQPQHF. CDR3 nucleotide sequence: TGTGCCACCAGTGATCCTGCCGGGGGACAGCCCCAGCATTTT.

The table lists this clonotype with a few counts. V is TRBV27 and J is TRBJ2-3; 9 bases fit TRBD1. The CDR3 sequence is 17 residues long. Germline CDR1 MNHEY, CDR2 SMNVEV (reference sequence). The V and J ends lost 4 bases and 0 bases, in that order; junction bases with no gene match: 8. CDR3 nucleotide sequence: TGTGCCAGCAGTTCGTTAACAGGGGGCTTCAGCACAGATACGCAGTATTTT. Translating gives CASSSLTGGFSTDTQYF.

This chain links TRBV11-2 with TRBJ1-2; D unresolved. V was shortened by 4 bases and J by 8 bases, with 11 bases between the two germline ends. The CDR3 is 12 amino acids. Germline CDR1 SGHAT, CDR2 FQNNGV. The CDR3: CASSSEGQGYTF. CDR3 bases: TGTGCCAGCAGCTCCGAGGGTCAAGGCTACACCTTC.

Only a few counts were recorded for this clonotype. The chain recombines TRBV20-1 with TRBJ2-3, with 13 bases identical to TRBD2. The germline V gene has CDR1 DFQATT and CDR2 SNEGSKA (reference sequence). This CDR3 spans 15 amino acids. Trimming cost V 5 bases and J 4 bases; bases outside gene matches: 6. CDR3 in amino acids: CSAPRTSGSSDTQYF. The CDR3 nucleotides are TGCAGTGCTCCCCGGACTAGCGGGAGCTCAGATACGCAGTATTTT.